This T cell receptor beta chain was recorded in a study of blood T cell repertoires in COVID-19. Original data processing: Amplified reference gene primers provided the basis for estimating nucleated cell counts. Profiling relied on immunoSEQ multiplex PCR, and the TCRdb table lists in-frame clones only, not all of them. V and J calls and clone size come straight from that table; D and trimming were deduced from the DNA. The sample holds approximately 170,000 clones, more than 60% seen once. This receptor was identified in a woman between 50 and 59 years old with acute or convalescent COVID-19. Sequenced: peripheral blood.

The CDR3 bases are TGTGCCAGCAGCTTACAGCGGACTAGCTCCTACGAGCAGTACTTC. Protein sequence: CASSLQRTSSYEQYF. The V call is TRBV11-2, the J call TRBJ2-7, with 7 nucleotides matching TRBD2. The CDR3 consists of 15 residues. CDR1 is SGHAT, CDR2 FQNNGV, per germline. Unmatched junction bases numbered 4, after V lost 2 bases and J lost 0 bases.